This T cell receptor beta chain was sequenced for a study of cytotoxic CD8 clonotypes in ibrutinib-treated CLL. Measured with immunoSEQ multiplex PCR; TCRdb has only the in-frame clones, and not every one. The top ten clones hold 10% to 15% of a sample with approximately 200,000 clones, around 72% of them seen once. V lost 1 base, J lost 0 bases, and 7 bases lay in between. The germline gives CDR1 KGHSH, CDR2 LQKENI. The CDR3 covers 14 residues. This clone was recorded once. This rearrangement joins TRBV18 to TRBJ2-7; D remains unclear. The sequenced sample was PBMCs, obtained after 24 months of ibrutinib treatment. This TCR derives from a human donor with chronic lymphocytic leukemia. In nucleotides, the CDR3 is TGTGCCAGCTCACCACTAAAGCTCTCCTACGAGCAGTACTTC. Its protein product is CASSPLKLSYEQYF.